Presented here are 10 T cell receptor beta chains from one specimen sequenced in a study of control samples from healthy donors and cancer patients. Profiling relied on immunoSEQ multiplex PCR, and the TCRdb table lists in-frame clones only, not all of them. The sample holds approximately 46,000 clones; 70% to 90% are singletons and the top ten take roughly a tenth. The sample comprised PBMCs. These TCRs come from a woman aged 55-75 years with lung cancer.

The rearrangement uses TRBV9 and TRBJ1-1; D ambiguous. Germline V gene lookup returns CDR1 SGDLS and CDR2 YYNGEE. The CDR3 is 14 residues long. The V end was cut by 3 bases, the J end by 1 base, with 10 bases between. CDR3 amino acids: CASSATSGNTEAFF. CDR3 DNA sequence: TGTGCCAGCAGCGCTACCTCAGGGAACACTGAAGCTTTCTTT.

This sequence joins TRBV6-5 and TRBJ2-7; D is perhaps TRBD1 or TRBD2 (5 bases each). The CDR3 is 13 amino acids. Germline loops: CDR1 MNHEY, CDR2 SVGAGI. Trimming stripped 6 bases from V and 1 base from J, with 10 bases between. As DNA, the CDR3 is TGTGCCAGCAGCCGGGACCCATCCTACGAGCAGTACTTC. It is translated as CASSRDPSYEQYF.

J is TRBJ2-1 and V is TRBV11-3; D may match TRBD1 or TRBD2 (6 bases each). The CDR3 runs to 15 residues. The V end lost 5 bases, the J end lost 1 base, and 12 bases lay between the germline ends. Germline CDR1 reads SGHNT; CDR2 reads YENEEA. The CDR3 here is CASSRRGDSYNEQFF. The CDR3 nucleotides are TGTGCCAGCAGCAGGAGGGGGGATTCCTACAATGAGCAGTTCTTC. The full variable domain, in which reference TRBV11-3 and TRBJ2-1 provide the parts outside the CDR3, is EAGVVQSPRYKIIEKKQPVAFWCNPISGHNTLYWYLQNLGQGPELLIRYENEEAVDDSQLPKDRFSAERLKGVDSTLKIQPAELGDSAVYLCASSRRGDSYNEQFFGPGTRLTVL.

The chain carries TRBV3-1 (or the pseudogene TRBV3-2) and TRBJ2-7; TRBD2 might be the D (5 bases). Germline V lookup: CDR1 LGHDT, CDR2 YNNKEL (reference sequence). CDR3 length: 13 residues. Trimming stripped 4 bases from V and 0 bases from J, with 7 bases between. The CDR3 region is CASSRRSSYEQYF. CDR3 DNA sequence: TGTGCCAGCAGCCGGAGGAGCTCCTACGAGCAGTACTTC.

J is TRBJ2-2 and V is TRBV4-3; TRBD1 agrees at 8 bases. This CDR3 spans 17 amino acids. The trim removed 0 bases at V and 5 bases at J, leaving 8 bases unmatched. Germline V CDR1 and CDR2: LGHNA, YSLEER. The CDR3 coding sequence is TGCGCCAGCAGCCAAGATCTGGCAGGGGGCCTTACCGGGGAGCTGTTTTTT. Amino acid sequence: CASSQDLAGGLTGELFF.

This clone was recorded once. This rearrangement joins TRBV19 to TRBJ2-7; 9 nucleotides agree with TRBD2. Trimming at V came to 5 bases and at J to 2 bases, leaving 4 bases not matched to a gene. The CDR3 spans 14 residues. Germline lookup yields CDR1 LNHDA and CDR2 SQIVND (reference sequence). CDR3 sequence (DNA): TGTGCCAGTAGTCTTGGCGGGAGGGCCTACGAGCAGTACTTC. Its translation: CASSLGGRAYEQYF.

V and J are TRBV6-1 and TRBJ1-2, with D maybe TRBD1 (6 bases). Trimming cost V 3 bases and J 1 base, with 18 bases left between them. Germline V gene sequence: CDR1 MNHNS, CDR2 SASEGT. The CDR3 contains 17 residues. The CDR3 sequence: CASSDADRRTNNYGYTF. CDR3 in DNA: TGTGCCAGCAGTGACGCGGACAGAAGAACTAATAACTATGGCTACACCTTC.

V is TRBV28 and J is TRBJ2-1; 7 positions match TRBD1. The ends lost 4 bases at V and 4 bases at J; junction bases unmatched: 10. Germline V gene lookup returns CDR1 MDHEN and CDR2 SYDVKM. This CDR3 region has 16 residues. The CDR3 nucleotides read TGTGCCAGCAGTTCAAACGGACCAGGGGGATACAATGAGCAGTTCTTC. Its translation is CASSSNGPGGYNEQFF. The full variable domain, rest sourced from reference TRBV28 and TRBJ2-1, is DVKVTQSSRYLVKRTGEKVFLECVQDMDHENMFWYRQDPGLGLRLIYFSYDVKMKEKGDIPEGYSVSREKKERFSLILESASTNQTSMYLCASSSNGPGGYNEQFFGPGTRLTVL.

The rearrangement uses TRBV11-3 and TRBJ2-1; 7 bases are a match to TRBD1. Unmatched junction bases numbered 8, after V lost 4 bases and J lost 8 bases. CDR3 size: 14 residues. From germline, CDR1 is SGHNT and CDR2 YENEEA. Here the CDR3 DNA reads TGTGCCAGCAGCTCCGGGACAGCGTTCGATGAGCAGTTCTTC. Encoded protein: CASSSGTAFDEQFF.

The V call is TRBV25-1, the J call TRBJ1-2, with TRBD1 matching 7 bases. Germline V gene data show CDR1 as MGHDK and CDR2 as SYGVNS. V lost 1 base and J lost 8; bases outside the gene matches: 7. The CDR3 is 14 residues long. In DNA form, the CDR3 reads TGTGCCAGCAGTGAATGGGGAACAGGGGCCGGCTACACCTTC. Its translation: CASSEWGTGAGYTF.